A selection of T cell receptor beta chains follows, all from one sample in a study of shared clonotypes between healthy human individuals. The repertoire was sequenced with immunoSEQ multiplex PCR; TCRdb's copy has only in-frame clones and lacks some. This table holds 2,500,000 or so clones, more than 80% found once. The sample consisted of naive CD4+ T cells sorted from blood. These receptors originate from a man aged 18-30 years in good health. Each CDR3 is given with its conserved first and last residue. The D gene is left open where the match is weak. Clone sizes are given selectively: once, few, many, or a class where the clone is expanded.

TRBV9	.	.	TRBJ2-7	CASSVADWAWEQYF	TGTGCCAGCAGCGTAGCTGACTGGGCGTGGGAGCAGTACTTC
TRBV10-2	.	.	TRBJ1-6	CASSEARGAYNSPLHF	TGCGCCAGCAGTGAGGCCAGGGGCGCCTATAATTCACCCCTCCACTTT
TRBV19	.	.	TRBJ2-3	CASKPLWRVEDTQYF	TGTGCCAGTAAACCCCTGTGGAGGGTCGAAGATACGCAGTATTTT
TRBV4-1	.	.	TRBJ1-1	CASSQEVVAEAFF	TGCGCCAGCAGCCAAGAGGTCGTGGCTGAAGCTTTCTTT
TRBV5-4	TRBD2	.	TRBJ2-7	CASSTLASGEGEQYF	TGTGCCAGCAGCACCCTGGCTAGCGGTGAGGGAGAGCAGTACTTC
TRBV9	TRBD1	few	TRBJ1-6	CASSPGQGFGNSPLHF	TGTGCCAGCAGCCCGGGACAGGGCTTCGGGAATTCACCCCTCCACTTT
TRBV6-6	.	.	TRBJ2-7	CASSYHGPYEQYF	TGTGCCAGCAGTTACCACGGCCCCTACGAGCAGTACTTC
TRBV19	.	.	TRBJ1-4	CASSDRGTLNEKLFF	TGTGCCAGTAGTGATCGGGGGACCCTTAATGAAAAACTGTTTTTT
TRBV11-2	.	once	TRBJ1-4	CASSLDLRTTNEKLFF	TGTGCCAGCAGCTTGGACCTGAGGACAACTAATGAAAAACTGTTTTTT
TRBV5-1	.	.	TRBJ2-3	CASSVGTDTQYF	TGCGCCAGCAGCGTAGGGACCGATACGCAGTATTTT
TRBV5-5	.	.	TRBJ1-4	CASSLLIDSEKLFF	TGTGCCAGCAGCTTGTTAATCGATTCTGAAAAACTGTTTTTT
TRBV30	.	.	TRBJ1-1	CAWSVEGNTEAFF	TGTGCCTGGAGTGTTGAGGGAAACACTGAAGCTTTCTTT
TRBV9	.	.	TRBJ2-3	CASSVETSSRGDTQYF	TGTGCCAGCAGCGTAGAAACATCCAGTAGGGGGGATACGCAGTATTTT
TRBV28	.	.	TRBJ1-4	CASSPVGGRGTNEKLFF	TGTGCCAGCAGCCCAGTCGGGGGGCGCGGAACTAATGAAAAACTGTTTTTT
TRBV21-1	.	.	TRBJ2-7	CASSILRGFYEQYF	TGTGCCAGCAGCATCCTTCGGGGGTTCTACGAGCAGTACTTC
TRBV2	TRBD1	.	TRBJ1-2	CASSKNRGYGYTF	TGTGCCAGCAGTAAAAACAGGGGCTATGGCTACACCTTC
TRBV6-4	.	once	TRBJ2-5	CASSDSKGTARGTQYF	TGTGCCAGCAGTGACTCGAAAGGGACGGCACGGGGGACGCAGTACTTC
TRBV23-1	.	.	TRBJ2-7	CASSQPSYEQYF	TGCGCCAGCAGTCAACCATCCTACGAGCAGTACTTC
TRBV30	.	few	TRBJ1-3	CAWSVRTAGNTIYF	TGTGCCTGGAGTGTACGGACAGCTGGAAACACCATATATTTT
TRBV5-4	TRBD2	.	TRBJ2-7	CASSGGLAVGEQYF	TGTGCCAGCAGCGGGGGACTAGCGGTAGGCGAGCAGTACTTC
TRBV29-1	.	.	TRBJ1-4	CSAGGGTNEKLFF	TGCAGCGCTGGAGGGGGAACTAATGAAAAACTGTTTTTT
TRBV7-8	TRBD2	.	TRBJ2-2	CASSSSGSTGELFF	TGTGCCAGCAGCTCAAGCGGGAGTACCGGGGAGCTGTTTTTT
TRBV2	TRBD2	.	TRBJ2-7	CASSGTSPNEQYF	TGTGCCAGCTCCGGGACTAGTCCTAACGAGCAGTACTTC
TRBV7-6	.	.	TRBJ2-5	CASSLRLGETQYF	TGTGCCAGCAGCTTACGACTAGGCGAGACCCAGTACTTC
TRBV6-5	.	.	TRBJ1-1	CASTPGGGTEAFF	TGTGCCAGCACCCCGGGTGGAGGCACTGAAGCTTTCTTT
TRBV27	.	.	TRBJ1-5	CASSLARANQPQHF	TGTGCCAGCAGTTTGGCCAGGGCCAATCAGCCCCAGCATTTT
TRBV5-1	TRBD2	.	TRBJ2-7	CASSRGGPIYEQYF	TGCGCCAGCAGCCGGGGGGGACCTATCTACGAGCAGTACTTC
TRBV6-5	.	.	TRBJ2-3	CASKSGGKTDTQYF	TGTGCCAGCAAATCAGGGGGGAAGACAGATACGCAGTATTTT
TRBV19	.	.	TRBJ2-7	CASSISTVGSYEQYF	TGTGCCAGTAGTATTTCGACAGTGGGGTCCTACGAGCAGTACTTC